Listed below are T cell receptor beta chains from one sample, sequenced in a study of T cells in Graves' hyperthyroidism and ophthalmopathy. TCRdb analysed the multiplex PCR reads with MiXCR anew, one entry per CDR3 protein. The sample yields about 520,000 distinct CDR3 sequences, around 24% seen once. The specimen was blood. Source of these receptors: a woman aged 25 to 39 with Graves' ophthalmopathy. Each CDR3 is given with its conserved first and last residue. Fields, in order: J gene, V gene, D gene, clone size, CDR3 DNA, CDR3 protein. The D gene is left open where the match is weak. Size is stated for part of the rows, as once, few or many counts, or as a class when the clone is expanded.

j_gene: TRBJ2-2
v_gene: TRBV5-1
d_gene: NA
abundance: NA
CDR3nt: TGCGCCAGCATCTTCGCCACAGGGAGTGGCACCGGGGAGCTGTTTTTT
CDR3aa: CASIFATGSGTGELFF

j_gene: TRBJ2-7
v_gene: TRBV20-1
d_gene: NA
abundance: NA
CDR3nt: TGCAGTGCTACTGAGGAACAGGGAGTGTGGTACGAGCAGTACTTC
CDR3aa: CSATEEQGVWYEQYF

j_gene: TRBJ2-5
v_gene: TRBV10-3
d_gene: TRBD2
abundance: many
CDR3nt: TGTGCCATCAGCTTAGCGGGGGGGGAAGAAGAGACCCAGTACTTC
CDR3aa: CAISLAGGEEETQYF

j_gene: TRBJ1-2
v_gene: TRBV5-1
d_gene: NA
abundance: few
CDR3nt: TGCGCCAGCAGCTTGGGACAGGTCCGAACTAACTATGGCTACACCTTC
CDR3aa: CASSLGQVRTNYGYTF

j_gene: TRBJ2-5
v_gene: TRBV20-1
d_gene: TRBD1
abundance: many
CDR3nt: TGCAGTGCTAGAGGGGGCAGGGGGTGGGAGACCCAGTACTTC
CDR3aa: CSARGGRGWETQYF

j_gene: TRBJ2-5
v_gene: TRBV12-5
d_gene: NA
abundance: NA
CDR3nt: TGTGCTAGTGGTCCTGTCCGACAAGAGACCCAGTACTTC
CDR3aa: CASGPVRQETQYF

j_gene: TRBJ1-1
v_gene: TRBV6-5
d_gene: NA
abundance: many
CDR3nt: TGTGCCAGCAGTTACCTTAATGCGGGCACTGAAGCTTTCTTT
CDR3aa: CASSYLNAGTEAFF

j_gene: TRBJ1-2
v_gene: TRBV29-1
d_gene: TRBD1
abundance: many
CDR3nt: TGCAGCGTGGACGATAGGACAGGGGGGAGCTATGGCTACACCTTC
CDR3aa: CSVDDRTGGSYGYTF

j_gene: TRBJ2-5
v_gene: TRBV25-1
d_gene: NA
abundance: many
CDR3nt: TGTGCCAGCAGTGGGGAACCGCCTAGGACAGTACAAGAGACCCAGTACTTC
CDR3aa: CASSGEPPRTVQETQYF

j_gene: TRBJ2-2
v_gene: TRBV6-5
d_gene: NA
abundance: many
CDR3nt: TGTGCCAGCAGTTACTCAGGGACCCCGAACACCGGGGAGCTGTTTTTT
CDR3aa: CASSYSGTPNTGELFF

j_gene: TRBJ1-1
v_gene: TRBV6-2/TRBV6-3
d_gene: NA
abundance: many
CDR3nt: TGTGCCAGCAGTTACTCGAGAGTCCGGGCCGTGATGAACACTGAAGCTTTCTTT
CDR3aa: CASSYSRVRAVMNTEAFF

j_gene: TRBJ2-7
v_gene: TRBV9
d_gene: NA
abundance: many
CDR3nt: TGTGCCAGCAGCGTAGGGGGGACAACGACCTACGAGCAGTACTTC
CDR3aa: CASSVGGTTTYEQYF

j_gene: TRBJ1-2
v_gene: TRBV7-9
d_gene: NA
abundance: NA
CDR3nt: TGTGCCAGCAGCTTAGCGGCGGGGAACTATGGCTACACCTTC
CDR3aa: CASSLAAGNYGYTF

j_gene: TRBJ1-5
v_gene: TRBV6-5
d_gene: TRBD1
abundance: NA
CDR3nt: TGTGCCAGCAGTAACAGGGGGCTCGGGCAGCCCCAGCATTTT
CDR3aa: CASSNRGLGQPQHF

j_gene: TRBJ1-2
v_gene: TRBV6-5
d_gene: NA
abundance: NA
CDR3nt: TGTGCCAGCAGTTACGAGGAAGGCAACTATGGCTACACCTTC
CDR3aa: CASSYEEGNYGYTF

j_gene: TRBJ2-6
v_gene: TRBV5-1
d_gene: NA
abundance: NA
CDR3nt: TGCGTCAGCAGCCGCGTGCAGGGGAGCTCTGGGGCCAACGTCCTGACTTTC
CDR3aa: CVSSRVQGSSGANVLTF

j_gene: TRBJ2-7
v_gene: TRBV6-1
d_gene: NA
abundance: NA
CDR3nt: TGTGCCAGCAGTCTAGCCCCCAATGGTAACGAGCAGTACTTC
CDR3aa: CASSLAPNGNEQYF

j_gene: TRBJ1-1
v_gene: TRBV13
d_gene: NA
abundance: many
CDR3nt: TGTGCCAGCAGCTATGAGGGGCTCCAGAACACTGAAGCTTTCTTT
CDR3aa: CASSYEGLQNTEAFF

j_gene: TRBJ2-7
v_gene: TRBV10-3
d_gene: TRBD1
abundance: few
CDR3nt: TGTGCCATCAGTGACAGGGGGCAGGGGGAGCAGTACTTC
CDR3aa: CAISDRGQGEQYF

j_gene: TRBJ2-7
v_gene: TRBV6-1
d_gene: TRBD2
abundance: NA
CDR3nt: TGTGCCAGCAGTCGGGGGGGGGACCCCTACGAGCAGTACTTC
CDR3aa: CASSRGGDPYEQYF

j_gene: TRBJ2-7
v_gene: TRBV3-1
d_gene: TRBD1
abundance: few
CDR3nt: TGTGCCAGCAGCCCTTCGGACAGGGTCTCCTACGAGCAGTACTTC
CDR3aa: CASSPSDRVSYEQYF

j_gene: TRBJ1-5
v_gene: TRBV28
d_gene: TRBD1
abundance: many
CDR3nt: TGTGCCAGCAGTTACCGCTGGCAGGGGGGCAATCAGCCCCAGCATTTT
CDR3aa: CASSYRWQGGNQPQHF

j_gene: TRBJ1-5
v_gene: TRBV28
d_gene: NA
abundance: many
CDR3nt: TGTGCCAGCCTCACGGGGAATCAGCCCCAGCATTTT
CDR3aa: CASLTGNQPQHF

j_gene: TRBJ1-2
v_gene: TRBV12-3/TRBV12-4
d_gene: NA
abundance: NA
CDR3nt: TGTGCCAGCAGTTTCCCCGGTTCTAACTATGGCTACACCTTC
CDR3aa: CASSFPGSNYGYTF

j_gene: TRBJ2-7
v_gene: TRBV2
d_gene: NA
abundance: many
CDR3nt: TGTGCCAGCAGTCCTACAGGGATAGAGCAGTACTTC
CDR3aa: CASSPTGIEQYF

j_gene: TRBJ2-7
v_gene: TRBV5-1
d_gene: TRBD2
abundance: many
CDR3nt: TGCGCCAGCAGCTTGGAGGGACTAGCAGCTTTTTACGAGCAGTACTTC
CDR3aa: CASSLEGLAAFYEQYF

j_gene: TRBJ2-5
v_gene: TRBV9
d_gene: NA
abundance: NA
CDR3nt: TGTGCCAGCAGCGTAAGGGGTAGCGGAAAAGAGACCCAGTACTTC
CDR3aa: CASSVRGSGKETQYF

j_gene: TRBJ1-5
v_gene: TRBV6-2/TRBV6-3
d_gene: TRBD1
abundance: many
CDR3nt: TGTGCCAGCAGATACCAGACAGGGGGATTCAATCAGCCCCAGCATTTT
CDR3aa: CASRYQTGGFNQPQHF

j_gene: TRBJ1-1
v_gene: TRBV27
d_gene: TRBD1
abundance: NA
CDR3nt: TGTGCCAGCAGAGAATACAGGGGCGCGAACACTGAAGCTTTCTTT
CDR3aa: CASREYRGANTEAFF

j_gene: TRBJ1-1
v_gene: TRBV27
d_gene: NA
abundance: many
CDR3nt: TGTGCCAGCAGTCCGCGGGGGGATATGGGCACTGAAGCTTTCTTT
CDR3aa: CASSPRGDMGTEAFF

j_gene: TRBJ1-2
v_gene: TRBV28
d_gene: TRBD1
abundance: NA
CDR3nt: TGTGCCAGCAGTTCGTGGGGGGACAGGACTAACTATGGCTACACCTTC
CDR3aa: CASSSWGDRTNYGYTF

j_gene: TRBJ1-1
v_gene: TRBV28
d_gene: NA
abundance: many
CDR3nt: TGTGCCAGCAGTTTAGCCGACAGCTCCTATGAAGCTTTCTTT
CDR3aa: CASSLADSSYEAFF

j_gene: TRBJ2-5
v_gene: TRBV4-1
d_gene: NA
abundance: NA
CDR3nt: TGCGCCAGCAGCCGATCGACAGAGGAGACCCAGTACTTC
CDR3aa: CASSRSTEETQYF

j_gene: TRBJ2-3
v_gene: TRBV10-3
d_gene: TRBD2
abundance: many
CDR3nt: TGTGCCATCAGTGTAAATCTAGCGGGGGTTATTACCACAGATACGCAGTATTTT
CDR3aa: CAISVNLAGVITTDTQYF

j_gene: TRBJ2-6
v_gene: TRBV20-1
d_gene: TRBD1
abundance: few
CDR3nt: TGCAGTGCTAGGGGCAGGGGGCCCTCTGGGGCCAACGTCCTGACTTTC
CDR3aa: CSARGRGPSGANVLTF

j_gene: TRBJ2-7
v_gene: TRBV6-1
d_gene: NA
abundance: NA
CDR3nt: TGTGCCAGCAGTGAAGCAGAGTCCCCACCCCTAGGCGAGCAGTACTTC
CDR3aa: CASSEAESPPLGEQYF

j_gene: TRBJ2-5
v_gene: TRBV6-1
d_gene: TRBD1
abundance: NA
CDR3nt: TGTGCCACATCACGGACAGGGGCCCAAGAGACCCAGTACTTC
CDR3aa: CATSRTGAQETQYF

j_gene: TRBJ2-5
v_gene: TRBV12-3/TRBV12-4
d_gene: TRBD2
abundance: many
CDR3nt: TGTGCCAGCAGTTTAGTCCGTTTGGCTAGCGGGGGGGCCTTCAGTAGAGAGACCCAGTACTTC
CDR3aa: CASSLVRLASGGAFSRETQYF

j_gene: TRBJ2-7
v_gene: TRBV27
d_gene: NA
abundance: NA
CDR3nt: TGTGCCAGCAGTCGGGGGGCGGGATTATACGAGCAGTACTTC
CDR3aa: CASSRGAGLYEQYF

j_gene: TRBJ1-2
v_gene: TRBV10-3
d_gene: NA
abundance: few
CDR3nt: TGTGTCATCAGTGAGAAGGGCGACTATGGCTACACCTTC
CDR3aa: CVISEKGDYGYTF

j_gene: TRBJ2-5
v_gene: TRBV5-1
d_gene: NA
abundance: NA
CDR3nt: TGCTCCAGCAGCTTAGGGGGGGGCTCTCAAGAGACCCAGTACTTC
CDR3aa: CSSSLGGGSQETQYF

j_gene: TRBJ2-7
v_gene: TRBV6-5
d_gene: NA
abundance: NA
CDR3nt: TGTGCCAGCAGTTACACCTATCCCTCATTGGGGTACGAGCAGTACTTC
CDR3aa: CASSYTYPSLGYEQYF

j_gene: TRBJ2-7
v_gene: TRBV27
d_gene: NA
abundance: many
CDR3nt: TGTGCCAGCAGTCAACGACAGTTATCCTACGAGCAGTACTTC
CDR3aa: CASSQRQLSYEQYF

j_gene: TRBJ1-1
v_gene: TRBV30
d_gene: NA
abundance: NA
CDR3nt: TGTGCCTGGTGGACGGCTATGAACACTGAAGCTTTCTTT
CDR3aa: CAWWTAMNTEAFF

j_gene: TRBJ2-4
v_gene: TRBV6-2/TRBV6-3
d_gene: TRBD1
abundance: many
CDR3nt: TGTGCCAGCAGCCCAGGACAGGGAGGAATTGGGAACATTCAGTACTTC
CDR3aa: CASSPGQGGIGNIQYF

j_gene: TRBJ2-1
v_gene: TRBV12-3/TRBV12-4
d_gene: NA
abundance: many
CDR3nt: TGTGCCAGCAGTTTGGGGGCAGGGGGGTACAATGAGCAGTTCTTC
CDR3aa: CASSLGAGGYNEQFF

j_gene: TRBJ2-5
v_gene: TRBV20-1
d_gene: TRBD2
abundance: NA
CDR3nt: TGCAGTGCTAGCTCTAGCGGGGGGCAAGAGACCCAGTACTTC
CDR3aa: CSASSSGGQETQYF

j_gene: TRBJ2-7
v_gene: TRBV20-1
d_gene: TRBD1
abundance: NA
CDR3nt: TGCAGTGCTTCTGGACAGGGAGGCGAGCAGTACTTC
CDR3aa: CSASGQGGEQYF

j_gene: TRBJ2-5
v_gene: TRBV3-1
d_gene: TRBD2
abundance: many
CDR3nt: TGTGCCAGCAGCCAAGTGGGTGTGACTAGCGAAGAGACCCAGTACTTC
CDR3aa: CASSQVGVTSEETQYF

j_gene: TRBJ2-7
v_gene: TRBV11-2
d_gene: TRBD2
abundance: many
CDR3nt: TGTGCCAGCAGCTCCACTCGCGGGGGGGCAAACGAGCAGTACTTC
CDR3aa: CASSSTRGGANEQYF

j_gene: TRBJ2-7
v_gene: TRBV6-1
d_gene: NA
abundance: few
CDR3nt: TGTGCCAGCAGTGATACCGGGACCCGCTTCTACGAGCAGTACTTC
CDR3aa: CASSDTGTRFYEQYF

j_gene: TRBJ1-2
v_gene: TRBV4-2
d_gene: NA
abundance: few
CDR3nt: TGTGCCAGCAGCCGGAACCCCCGGGACTCCGGCTATGGCTACACCTTC
CDR3aa: CASSRNPRDSGYGYTF

j_gene: TRBJ1-1
v_gene: TRBV5-1
d_gene: TRBD1
abundance: many
CDR3nt: TGCGCCAGCAGCTTGGAGGGGGACAGGGCTGAAGCTTTCTTT
CDR3aa: CASSLEGDRAEAFF

j_gene: TRBJ1-6
v_gene: TRBV30
d_gene: NA
abundance: NA
CDR3nt: TGTGCCTGGAGGGTATCGGCAGCCTATAATTCACCCCTCCACTTT
CDR3aa: CAWRVSAAYNSPLHF

j_gene: TRBJ2-4
v_gene: TRBV11-2
d_gene: NA
abundance: few
CDR3nt: TGTGCCAGCAGCTTGGGGAGCCTAGCCAAAAACATTCAGTACTTC
CDR3aa: CASSLGSLAKNIQYF